Here is one T cell receptor beta chain with its context. The sample is drawn from a study of blood T cell repertoires in COVID-19. Trimming removed 1 base from V and 2 bases from J, with 10 bases in between. The CDR3 runs 15 residues. Germline V lookup: CDR1 SGHNT, CDR2 YENEEA. TCRdb keeps only in-frame clones here, not all; method: immunoSEQ multiplex PCR. Of around 280,000 clones in the sample, 70% to 90% are singletons; the top ten hold 4% to 5%. The sequenced sample consisted of peripheral blood. V gene TRBV11-3 combines with J gene TRBJ2-3; D possibly corresponds to TRBD1 (5 bases). This TCR was recovered from a woman between 50 and 59 years old with active or convalescent COVID-19. The CDR3 sequence is CASSLGGRVTDTQYF. The CDR3 DNA reads as TGTGCCAGCAGCTTAGGCGGCAGGGTCACAGATACGCAGTATTTT.